These 5 T cell receptor beta chains originate from one sample sequenced in a study of T-cell reconstitution after alpha-beta-depleted transplantation in children. Using unique molecular identifiers, the investigators prepared the TCRbeta library. TCRdb processed the PCR reads anew with MiXCR; each CDR3 protein has one entry. The sample gives some 460,000 distinct CDR3 sequences, roughly 17% of which show up once; less than 30% is in the top ten. The sample here was PBMCs, mostly from graft donor cells, taken 360 days after TCRalphabeta/CD19-depleted stem cell transplant. The receptors derive from a boy younger than two who had a stem cell transplant for Wiskott-Aldrich syndrome, so the T cells may come from the graft donor.

The rearrangement joins TRBV5-1 to TRBJ2-1; a weak D match, TRBD1 (6 bases). From germline, CDR1 is SGHRS and CDR2 YFSETQ. This CDR3 region has 13 residues. Trimming shortened V by 4 bases and J by 6 bases, and 11 bases separated the two germline ends. The CDR3 bases are TGCGCCAGCAGCGAACAGGGACCCAATGAGCAGTTCTTC. It codes for CASSEQGPNEQFF.

In the case of this clonotype: Germline and junction disagree at one end, which may indicate a read error. The V gene is TRBV2, the J gene TRBJ2-1; no clear D. CDR3 length: 18 amino acids. Germline V gene lookup returns CDR1 SNHLY and CDR2 FYNNEI. This chain's CDR3 is CAISLMGPPHPFFNEQFF. CDR3 nucleotides: TGTGCCATCAGTTTAATGGGCCCTCCCCATCCTTTCTTCAATGAGCAGTTCTTC.

The chain is built from TRBV6-2 or TRBV6-3 and TRBJ2-5; D is ambiguous. Trimming removed 2 bases at V and 4 bases at J, with 8 bases between. The CDR3 consists of 13 residues. Looked up from germline, CDR1 is MNHEY and CDR2 is SVGEGT. The CDR3 DNA sequence: TGTGCCAGCAGTTACAGACTCCCAGAGACCCAGTACTTC. This sequence encodes CASSYRLPETQYF.

The rearrangement uses TRBV10-3 and TRBJ2-1; 7 positions match TRBD1. Germline CDR1 ENHRY, CDR2 SYGVKD. Germline trimming cut 5 bases from V and 8 bases from J; bases unmatched to any gene: 0. This CDR3 contains 11 residues. The CDR3 DNA reads TGTGCCATCAGTCAGGGGGATGAGCAGTTCTTC. It codes for CAISQGDEQFF.

This rearrangement joins TRBV6-2 or TRBV6-3 to TRBJ2-1; 11 bases fit TRBD2. The CDR3 has 16 amino acids. Germline values: CDR1 MNHEY, CDR2 SVGEGT. The V segment lost 6 bases and the J segment 4 bases; nucleotides outside the gene matches: 8. CDR3 in DNA: TGTGCCAGCAGGCGCCGACTAGCGGGACTTTACAATGAGCAGTTCTTC. It is translated as CASRRRLAGLYNEQFF.